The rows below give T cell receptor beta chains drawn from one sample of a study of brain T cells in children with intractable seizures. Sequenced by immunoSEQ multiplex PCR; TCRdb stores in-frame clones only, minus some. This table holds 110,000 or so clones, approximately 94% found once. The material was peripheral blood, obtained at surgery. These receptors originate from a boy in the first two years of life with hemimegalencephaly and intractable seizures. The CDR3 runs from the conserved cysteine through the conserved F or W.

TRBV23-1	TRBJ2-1	CASSRPGPLSSYNEQFF
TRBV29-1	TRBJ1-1	CSLSGGTEAFF
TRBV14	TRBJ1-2	CASSQEGDFGDRVLGYTF
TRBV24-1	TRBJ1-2	CATSDPSPGTGNYGYTF
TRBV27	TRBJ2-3	CASSSGRAGDTQYF
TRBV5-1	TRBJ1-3	CASSLGSPGNTIYF
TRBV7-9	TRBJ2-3	CASSSIHRDWADTQYF
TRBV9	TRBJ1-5	CASSVGIPINQPQHF
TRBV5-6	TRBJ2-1	CASSFPTRYNEQFF
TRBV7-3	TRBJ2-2	CASSPGLGQTVTGELFF
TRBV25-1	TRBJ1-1	CASRYSNTEAFF
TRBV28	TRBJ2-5	CASSRTTGLGKKTQYF
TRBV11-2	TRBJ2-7	CASSQRTGTYEQYF
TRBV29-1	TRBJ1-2	CSVESGYGYTF
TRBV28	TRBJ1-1	CASSLGGGTEAFF
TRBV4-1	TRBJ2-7	CASSPYPRLVGEQYF
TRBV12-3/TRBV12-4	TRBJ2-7	CASSFVGVEQYF
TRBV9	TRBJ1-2	CASSPRVDNYGYTF
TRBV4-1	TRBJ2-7	CASSQLGHPFGEQYF
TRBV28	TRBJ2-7	CASSFASYEQYF
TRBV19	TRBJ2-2	CASSIPSGSTGELFF
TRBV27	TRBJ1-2	CASSLWYRGPNGYTF
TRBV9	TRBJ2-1	CASSVDQYNEQFF
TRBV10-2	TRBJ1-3	CASSLQGGDRTLVSGNTIYF
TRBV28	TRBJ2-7	CASSLFSATGATYEQYF
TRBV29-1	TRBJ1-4	CSVGAGEKLFF
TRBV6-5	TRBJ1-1	CASKGGRNTEAFF
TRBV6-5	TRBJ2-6	CASGRLSGANVLTF
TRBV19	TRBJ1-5	CASSTAARGNQPQHF
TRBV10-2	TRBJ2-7	CASSVTGSYEQYF
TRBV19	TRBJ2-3	CASSPWTGATDTQYF
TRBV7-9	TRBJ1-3	CASSFLRDRGLRNTIYF
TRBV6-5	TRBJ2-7	CASRLHGTPVGEQYF
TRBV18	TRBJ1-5	CASSLQGDQPQHF
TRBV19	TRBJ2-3	CASSRTSGRADTQYF
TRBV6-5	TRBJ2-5	CASSYEVRETQYF
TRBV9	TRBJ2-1	CASSPLPNNEQFF
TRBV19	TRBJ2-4	CASSGPTLAKNIQYF
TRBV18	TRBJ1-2	CASSRYRSYNYGYTF
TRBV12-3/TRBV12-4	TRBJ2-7	CASSSRQGQYF
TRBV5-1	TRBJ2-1	CASSPLGKIGRNREQFF
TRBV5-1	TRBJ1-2	CASSLLTGFYGYTF
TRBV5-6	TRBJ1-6	CASSWDGAEYSPLHF
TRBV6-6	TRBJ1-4	CASRQGRLNEKLFF
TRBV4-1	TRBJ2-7	CASSQGRLAGPYEQYF